Listed below are T cell receptor beta chains from one sample, sequenced in a study of blood T cells in healthy people across ages. TCRdb independently ran MiXCR on the 5' RACE reads; one entry per CDR3 protein. In the table there are 850,000 to 1,000,000 distinct CDR3 sequences, 51% of which are singletons. Specimen: blood. All receptors come from a woman in her sixties in good health. Both conserved end residues are part of each CDR3. Fields, in order: V gene, J gene, clone size, D gene, CDR3 protein, CDR3 DNA. D genes are given only for firm matches. Rows give clone size only sometimes, using once, few, many, or a class for an expanded clone.

TRBV20-1	TRBJ1-5	-	-	CSARGYSNQPQHF	TGCAGTGCTAGAGGGTATAGCAATCAGCCCCAGCATTTT
TRBV6-5	TRBJ2-4	few	-	CASRMGNGLKNIQYF	TGTGCCAGTAGGATGGGGAACGGACTCAAAAACATTCAGTACTTC
TRBV20-1	TRBJ2-7	few	TRBD2	CSASVSGTEFDEQYF	TGCAGTGCTAGCGTTAGCGGGACGGAATTCGACGAGCAGTACTTC
TRBV6-2/TRBV6-3	TRBJ2-3	once	TRBD1	CASRRDRGPDTQYF	TGTGCCAGCCGCCGGGACAGGGGGCCAGATACGCAGTATTTT
TRBV27	TRBJ2-7	few	TRBD1	CASRPGGKSSYEQYF	TGTGCCAGCAGACCAGGGGGTAAAAGCTCCTACGAGCAGTACTTC
TRBV12-3/TRBV12-4	TRBJ1-1	-	-	CASRPKDTEAFF	TGTGCCAGCAGGCCAAAGGACACTGAAGCTTTCTTT
TRBV12-3/TRBV12-4	TRBJ1-1	few	-	CASSFREMTNTEAFF	TGTGCCAGCAGTTTCCGGGAGATGACGAACACTGAAGCTTTCTTT
TRBV21-1	TRBJ2-5	-	-	CASSKDPQGGTQYF	TGTGCCAGCAGCAAAGACCCCCAAGGGGGGACCCAGTACTTC
TRBV9	TRBJ1-4	-	TRBD1	CASSAYPDREKLFF	TGTGCCAGCAGCGCCTATCCGGACAGGGAAAAACTGTTTTTT
TRBV7-6	TRBJ2-5	few	-	CASSLDAGRAETQYF	TGTGCCAGCAGCTTAGATGCAGGGAGAGCAGAGACCCAGTACTTC
TRBV20-1	TRBJ2-5	-	-	CSAPRGGGTQETQYF	TGCAGTGCTCCCCGAGGTGGCGGTACTCAAGAGACCCAGTACTTC
TRBV6-1	TRBJ1-2	-	-	CASRSSGTAYDYTF	TGTGCCAGCAGATCCTCCGGGACGGCCTATGACTACACCTTC
TRBV27	TRBJ2-7	few	-	CASSWRGDYEQYF	TGTGCCAGCAGTTGGAGGGGGGACTACGAGCAGTACTTC
TRBV10-3	TRBJ1-5	-	-	CATTTEYSNQPQHF	TGTGCCACCACGACGGAATATAGCAATCAGCCCCAGCATTTT
TRBV7-2	TRBJ2-4	-	-	CASGQGVREQYF	TGTGCCAGTGGGCAGGGGGTTCGGGAGCAGTACTTC
TRBV6-2/TRBV6-3	TRBJ2-7	few	TRBD1	CASSRTMTGAEQYF	TGTGCCAGCAGTCGGACTATGACAGGGGCGGAGCAGTACTTC
TRBV29-1	TRBJ2-3	few	-	CSLSTSGDTQYF	TGCAGCCTATCAACTAGTGGAGATACGCAGTATTTT
TRBV14	TRBJ2-1	few	-	CASSHTWGNEQFF	TGTGCCAGCAGCCATACCTGGGGTAATGAGCAGTTCTTC
TRBV5-1	TRBJ2-3	many	TRBD2	CASSAASGADTQYF	TGCGCCAGCAGCGCGGCGAGCGGGGCAGATACGCAGTATTTT
TRBV20-1	TRBJ2-5	-	TRBD2	CSARDFSGSPQETQYF	TGCAGTGCTAGAGATTTTAGCGGGAGTCCCCAAGAGACCCAGTACTTC
TRBV28	TRBJ2-3	-	TRBD2	CASSSPEAGGYRGTQYF	TGTGCCAGCAGTTCCCCTGAAGCGGGAGGGTACCGGGGGACGCAGTATTTT
TRBV10-3	TRBJ2-7	-	TRBD1	CAISATQGAYEQYF	TGTGCCATCAGTGCCACACAGGGGGCCTACGAGCAGTACTTC
TRBV20-1	TRBJ2-1	-	TRBD2	CSATRVASGNEQFF	TGCAGTGCTACCCGCGTCGCTAGCGGGAATGAGCAGTTCTTC
TRBV7-3	TRBJ2-1	few	-	CASSSGLLASNEQFF	TGTGCCAGCAGCTCCGGACTCTTGGCTAGCAATGAGCAGTTCTTC
TRBV12-3/TRBV12-4	TRBJ2-3	few	-	CASRPRAYSTDTQYF	TGTGCCAGCAGGCCTCGGGCTTACAGCACAGATACGCAGTATTTT
TRBV4-1	TRBJ2-1	-	TRBD2	CASSQRALRAAGGPRWEFF	TGCGCCAGCAGCCAAAGGGCTCTAAGAGCGGCGGGAGGGCCCAGGTGGGAGTTCTTC
TRBV7-2	TRBJ2-5	-	-	CASSVTLTLETQYF	TGTGCCAGCAGCGTAACACTAACCTTGGAGACCCAGTACTTC
TRBV29-1	TRBJ2-7	-	-	CSVESGRGLYEQYF	TGCAGCGTTGAATCGGGCAGGGGTCTCTACGAGCAGTACTTC
TRBV7-2	TRBJ2-1	few	TRBD1	CASSPNAQGVGNEQFF	TGTGCCAGCAGCCCAAACGCACAGGGGGTGGGCAATGAGCAGTTCTTC
TRBV12-3/TRBV12-4	TRBJ2-5	-	TRBD2	CASSFGGLKTQYF	TGTGCCAGCAGTTTCGGGGGGTTAAAGACCCAGTACTTC
TRBV29-1	TRBJ2-6	-	TRBD2	CSVKKGRGGANVLTF	TGCAGCGTCAAAAAAGGGAGGGGTGGGGCCAACGTCCTGACTTTC
TRBV15	TRBJ2-1	few	-	CATGLAYYNEQFF	TGTGCCACCGGGCTAGCGTATTACAATGAGCAGTTCTTC
TRBV2	TRBJ2-7	once	-	CASSYYPSYEQYF	TGTGCCAGCAGTTACTACCCATCCTACGAGCAGTACTTC
TRBV7-2	TRBJ2-5	-	-	CASSRGPGFQETQYF	TGTGCCAGCAGCCGGGGCCCAGGCTTCCAAGAGACCCAGTACTTC
TRBV5-1	TRBJ2-7	-	TRBD1	CASSQDRLNYEQYF	TGCGCCAGCAGCCAGGACAGGTTAAACTACGAGCAGTACTTC
TRBV4-1	TRBJ2-7	many	-	CASSQAEISYEQYF	TGCGCCAGCAGCCAAGCTGAGATCTCCTACGAGCAGTACTTC
TRBV28	TRBJ2-7	-	-	CASSSTMGTRDYEQYF	TGTGCCAGCAGTTCCACTATGGGGACAAGAGACTACGAGCAGTACTTC
TRBV11-2	TRBJ2-5	few	TRBD1	CASRDRSRGKTQYF	TGTGCCAGCAGGGATCGGTCCAGGGGGAAGACCCAGTACTTC
TRBV30	TRBJ2-1	-	TRBD2	CAWTRLAGGTEQFF	TGTGCCTGGACCCGTCTAGCGGGAGGGACGGAGCAGTTCTTC
TRBV20-1	TRBJ2-5	-	TRBD2	CSASWAGVGETQYF	TGCAGTGCTAGTTGGGCGGGAGTAGGAGAGACCCAGTACTTC
TRBV30	TRBJ2-7	few	-	CAWSGDQPNYEQYF	TGTGCCTGGAGTGGTGACCAGCCAAACTACGAGCAGTACTTC
TRBV28	TRBJ2-3	-	-	CASSLSGGSTRDTQYF	TGTGCCAGCAGTTTATCTGGCGGGTCCACCAGAGATACGCAGTATTTT
TRBV28	TRBJ2-7	-	TRBD2	CASSLPSGRGEQYF	TGTGCCAGCAGTTTACCTAGCGGGAGGGGCGAGCAGTACTTC
TRBV7-2	TRBJ2-7	-	-	CASSLGIGVWGYEQYF	TGTGCCAGCAGCTTAGGAATCGGGGTGTGGGGCTACGAGCAGTACTTC
TRBV6-5	TRBJ2-7	many	TRBD1	CASSSPGTGGYEQYF	TGTGCCAGCAGTTCCCCCGGGACAGGGGGCTACGAGCAGTACTTC
TRBV7-9	TRBJ2-7	-	-	CASSLGRQARGEQYF	TGTGCCAGCAGCTTGGGCAGACAAGCCCGGGGTGAGCAGTACTTC
TRBV7-9	TRBJ2-1	-	-	CASSPLRGWIYNEQFF	TGTGCCAGCAGCCCTCTGCGGGGATGGATCTACAATGAGCAGTTCTTC
TRBV11-2	TRBJ2-5	few	TRBD2	CASSPGLAEAETQYF	TGTGCCAGCAGCCCAGGACTAGCGGAGGCAGAGACCCAGTACTTC
TRBV6-2/TRBV6-3	TRBJ2-3	few	-	CASRNRGVLTDTQYF	TGTGCCAGCAGAAACCGCGGTGTCCTCACAGATACGCAGTATTTT
TRBV10-3	TRBJ2-3	-	-	CAISPRTTDTQYF	TGTGCCATCTCACCTCGGACTACAGATACGCAGTATTTT
TRBV6-2/TRBV6-3	TRBJ2-7	-	-	CASSWSRSLATFSYEQYF	TGTGCCAGCAGTTGGAGTCGGTCTCTAGCGACTTTCTCCTACGAGCAGTACTTC